Listed here is a single T cell receptor (beta chain). The antigen is not known. The data derive from a study of beta chain features in type 1 diabetes. Study results and caveats: Moderately but significantly shorter TCRB CDR3s were found in Type 1 diabetes patients in all four CD4+ subsets. In comparison with healthy donors, patients had naive, central memory and Treg TCRB repertoires that appeared more similar.

Germline CDR1 reads MGHDK; CDR2 reads SYGVNS. This CDR3 is 16 amino acids long. V dropped 2 bases and J dropped 4 bases, with 17 bases sitting between them. Expressed TCRB transcripts were sequenced because the entire RNA isolate underwent reverse transcription. The average output of naive, central memory and regulatory T cell samples was approximately 3.7 million reads. TCRdb's copy holds only in-frame clones and misses some; the assay was immunoSEQ multiplex PCR. The table includes about 340,000 clones, less than 15% detected once. The sample consisted of naive CD4+ T cells from blood. The receptor comes from a woman between 18 and 30 years old with type 1 diabetes. V gene TRBV25-1 combines with J gene TRBJ2-5, with D perhaps TRBD1 (6 bases). The CDR3, as DNA: TGTGCCAGCAGTGAAGGGAGACAGGCGTTGGGAGAGACCCAGTACTTC. It translates to CASSEGRQALGETQYF.